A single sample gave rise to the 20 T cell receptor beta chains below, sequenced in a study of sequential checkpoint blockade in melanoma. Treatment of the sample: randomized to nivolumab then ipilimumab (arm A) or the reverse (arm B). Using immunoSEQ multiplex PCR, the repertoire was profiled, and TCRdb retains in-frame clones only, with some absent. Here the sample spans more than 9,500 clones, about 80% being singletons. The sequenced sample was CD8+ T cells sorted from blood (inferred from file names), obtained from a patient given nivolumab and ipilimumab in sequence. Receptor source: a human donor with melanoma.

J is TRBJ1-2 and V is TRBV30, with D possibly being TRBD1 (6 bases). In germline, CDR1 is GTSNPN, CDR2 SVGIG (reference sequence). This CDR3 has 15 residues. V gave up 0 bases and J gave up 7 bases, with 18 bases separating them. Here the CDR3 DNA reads TGTGCCTGGAGTGTAGGGGGTGGGGGAAATCGTGGCTACACCTTC. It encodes CAWSVGGGGNRGYTF.

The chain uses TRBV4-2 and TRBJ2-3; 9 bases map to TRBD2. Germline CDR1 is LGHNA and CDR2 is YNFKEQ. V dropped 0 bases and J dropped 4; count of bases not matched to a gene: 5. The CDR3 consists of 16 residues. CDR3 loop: CASSQDGGGGADTQYF. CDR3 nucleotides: TGTGCCAGCAGCCAAGACGGCGGGGGGGGTGCAGATACGCAGTATTTT.

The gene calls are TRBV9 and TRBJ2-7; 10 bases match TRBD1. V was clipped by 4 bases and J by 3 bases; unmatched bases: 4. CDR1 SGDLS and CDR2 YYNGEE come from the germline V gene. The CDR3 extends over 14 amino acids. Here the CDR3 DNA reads TGTGCCAGCAGCCCCCGGACAGGGGGCTACGAGCAGTACTTC. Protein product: CASSPRTGGYEQYF.

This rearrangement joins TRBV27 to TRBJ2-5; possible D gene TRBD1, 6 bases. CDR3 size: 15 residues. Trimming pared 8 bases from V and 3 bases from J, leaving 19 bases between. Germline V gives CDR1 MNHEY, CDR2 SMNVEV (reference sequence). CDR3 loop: CASGGRGHVEETQYF. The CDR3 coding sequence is TGTGCCAGCGGTGGTCGGGGACACGTGGAAGAGACCCAGTACTTC.

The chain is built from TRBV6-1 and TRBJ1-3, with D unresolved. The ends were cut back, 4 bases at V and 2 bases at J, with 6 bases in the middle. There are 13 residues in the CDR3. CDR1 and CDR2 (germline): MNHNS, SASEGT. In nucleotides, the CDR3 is TGTGCCAGCAGTGGAGGGACTGGAAACACCATATATTTT. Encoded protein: CASSGGTGNTIYF.

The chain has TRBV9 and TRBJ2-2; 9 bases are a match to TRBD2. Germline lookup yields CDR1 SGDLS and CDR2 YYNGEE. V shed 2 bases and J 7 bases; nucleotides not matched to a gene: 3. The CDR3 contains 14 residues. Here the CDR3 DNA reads TGTGCCAGCAGCGTTAGCGGGGGCGGCGGGGAGCTGTTTTTT. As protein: CASSVSGGGGELFF.

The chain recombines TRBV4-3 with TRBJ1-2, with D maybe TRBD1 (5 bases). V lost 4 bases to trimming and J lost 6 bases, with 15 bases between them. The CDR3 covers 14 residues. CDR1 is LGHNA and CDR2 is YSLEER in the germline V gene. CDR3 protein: CASSRSGGGNGYTF. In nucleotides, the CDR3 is TGCGCCAGCAGCCGCTCCGGGGGGGGAAATGGCTACACCTTC.

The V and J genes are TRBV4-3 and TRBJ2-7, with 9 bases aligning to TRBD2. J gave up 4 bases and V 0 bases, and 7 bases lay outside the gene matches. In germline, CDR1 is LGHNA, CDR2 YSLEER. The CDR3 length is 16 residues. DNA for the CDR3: TGCGCCAGCAGCCAAGAGGGGGCGGGGGGGGTATACGAGCAGTACTTC. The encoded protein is CASSQEGAGGVYEQYF.

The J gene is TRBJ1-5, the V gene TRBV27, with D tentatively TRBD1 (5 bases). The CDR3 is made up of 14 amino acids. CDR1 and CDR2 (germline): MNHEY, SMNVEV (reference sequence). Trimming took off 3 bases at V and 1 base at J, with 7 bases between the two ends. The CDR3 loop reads CASSLAGSNQPQHF. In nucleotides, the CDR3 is TGTGCCAGCAGTTTGGCAGGGAGCAATCAGCCCCAGCATTTT.

The CDR3 coding sequence is TGCGCCAGCAGTCCACAGGGGGCTATTAATGAAAAACTGTTTTTT. Protein product: CASSPQGAINEKLFF. V gene TRBV5-1 combines with J gene TRBJ1-4, with 9 positions matching TRBD1. The CDR3 is made up of 15 amino acids. Germline lookup yields CDR1 SGHRS and CDR2 YFSETQ. J lost 4 bases, V lost 5 bases, and 6 bases had no gene match.

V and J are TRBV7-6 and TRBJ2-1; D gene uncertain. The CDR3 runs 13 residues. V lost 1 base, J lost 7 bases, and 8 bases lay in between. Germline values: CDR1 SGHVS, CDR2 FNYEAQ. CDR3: CASSLGLMNEQFF. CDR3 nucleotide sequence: TGTGCCAGCAGCTTAGGTCTAATGAATGAGCAGTTCTTC.

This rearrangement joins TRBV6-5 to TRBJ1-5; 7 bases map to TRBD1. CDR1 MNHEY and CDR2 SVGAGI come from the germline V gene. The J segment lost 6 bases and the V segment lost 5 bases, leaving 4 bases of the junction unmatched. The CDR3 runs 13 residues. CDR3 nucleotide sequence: TGTGCCAGCAGTAAGACAGGGTTTCAGCCCCAGCATTTT. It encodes CASSKTGFQPQHF.

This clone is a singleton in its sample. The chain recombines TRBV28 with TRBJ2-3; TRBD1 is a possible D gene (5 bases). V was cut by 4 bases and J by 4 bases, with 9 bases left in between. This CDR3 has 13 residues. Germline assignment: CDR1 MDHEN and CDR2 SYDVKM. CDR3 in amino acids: CASSSLGADTQYF. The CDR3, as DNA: TGTGCCAGCAGTTCCTTAGGGGCAGATACGCAGTATTTT.

Written as DNA, the CDR3 is TGTGCCAGCAGCGGTGGGACAGGGAGTCCCGGGGAGCTGTTTTTT. Its translation is CASSGGTGSPGELFF. The chain couples TRBV7-8 to TRBJ2-2; TRBD1 agrees at 9 bases. This CDR3 spans 15 amino acids. Trimming at V came to 5 bases and at J to 6 bases, leaving 7 bases not matched to a gene. Germline V gives CDR1 SGHVS, CDR2 FQNEAQ.

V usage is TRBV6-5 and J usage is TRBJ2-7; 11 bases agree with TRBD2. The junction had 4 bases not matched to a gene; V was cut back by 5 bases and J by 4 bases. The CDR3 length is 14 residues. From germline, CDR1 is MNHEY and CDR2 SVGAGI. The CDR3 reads CASSLGLAEYEQYF. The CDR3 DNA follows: TGTGCCAGCAGTCTGGGACTAGCGGAGTACGAGCAGTACTTC.

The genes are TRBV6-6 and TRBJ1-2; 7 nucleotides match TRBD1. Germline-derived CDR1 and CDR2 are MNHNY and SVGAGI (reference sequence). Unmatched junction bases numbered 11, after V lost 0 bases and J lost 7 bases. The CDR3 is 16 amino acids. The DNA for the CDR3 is TGTGCCAGCAGTTACTCCTTAGTTCGACAGGGTAGTGGCTACACCTTC. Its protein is CASSYSLVRQGSGYTF.

CDR3 sequence reads: CASSPLPLAGEYNEQFF. As DNA, the CDR3 is TGCGCCAGCAGTCCTCTGCCTCTAGCGGGAGAATACAATGAGCAGTTCTTC. The genes are TRBV23-1 and TRBJ2-1; 10 bases are a match to TRBD2. TRBV23-1 is classed as an ORF, of uncertain function. The CDR3 loop spans 17 amino acids. The V segment lost 4 bases and the J segment 4 bases; nucleotides outside the gene matches: 10.

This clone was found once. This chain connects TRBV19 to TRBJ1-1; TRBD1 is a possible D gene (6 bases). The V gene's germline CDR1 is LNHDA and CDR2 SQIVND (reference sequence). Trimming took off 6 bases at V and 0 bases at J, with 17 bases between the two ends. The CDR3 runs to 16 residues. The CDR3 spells CASRNKGGGMNTEAFF. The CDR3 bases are TGTGCCAGTAGGAACAAGGGGGGGGGTATGAACACTGAAGCTTTCTTT.

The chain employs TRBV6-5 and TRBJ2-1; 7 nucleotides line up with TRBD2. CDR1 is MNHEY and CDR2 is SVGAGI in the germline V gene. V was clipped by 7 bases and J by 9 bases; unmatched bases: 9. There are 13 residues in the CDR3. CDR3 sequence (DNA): TGTGCCAGCACCCCTGCGGGGAGGGGTGAGCAGTTCTTC. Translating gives CASTPAGRGEQFF.

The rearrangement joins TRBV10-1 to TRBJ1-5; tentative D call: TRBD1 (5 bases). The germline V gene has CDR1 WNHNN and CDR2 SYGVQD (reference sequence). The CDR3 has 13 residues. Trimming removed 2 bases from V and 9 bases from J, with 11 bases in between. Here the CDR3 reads CASSEDHQGPQHF. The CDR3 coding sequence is TGCGCCAGCAGTGAGGATCATCAGGGGCCCCAGCATTTT.